The 9 T cell receptor beta chains below all came from one sample that was sequenced in a study of cytomegalovirus exposure and HLA in healthy donors. Generated by immunoSEQ multiplex PCR, the TCRdb table keeps only in-frame clones and is missing some. The sample carries 250,000 to 350,000 clones, about nine tenths recorded once. Sequenced input: PBMCs. The receptor set was obtained from a woman aged 18-29 years in good health and CMV-seronegative.

The rearrangement joins TRBV6-1 to TRBJ2-1; D possibly corresponds to TRBD1 (5 bases). The V end was cut by 5 bases, the J end by 8 bases, with 13 bases between. The CDR3 is 13 residues long. Germline-derived CDR1 and CDR2 are MNHNS and SASEGT. CDR3 region: CASSRARVDEQFF. The CDR3 DNA sequence: TGTGCCAGCAGTAGGGCCAGGGTGGATGAGCAGTTCTTC.

V gene TRBV29-1 combines with J gene TRBJ2-3; possible D gene TRBD1, 6 bases. Looked up from germline, CDR1 is SQVTM and CDR2 is ANQGSEA. V lost 6 bases, J lost 4 bases, and 14 bases lay in between. The CDR3 has 13 residues. The CDR3 loop reads CSVAGGQPDTQYF. The CDR3 DNA follows: TGCAGCGTGGCGGGCGGACAGCCAGATACGCAGTATTTT.

The gene calls are TRBV7-9 and TRBJ2-5, with D tentatively TRBD1 (5 bases). Trimming removed 4 bases from V and 1 base from J, with 10 bases in between. Germline V CDR1 and CDR2: SEHNR, FQNEAQ (reference sequence). This CDR3 comprises 14 residues. CDR3 sequence: CASSYQGAQETQYF. CDR3 DNA: TGTGCCAGCAGCTACCAGGGCGCCCAAGAGACCCAGTACTTC. Full variable domain (missing parts from reference TRBV7-9 and TRBJ2-5): DTGVSQNPRHKITKRGQNVTFRCDPISEHNRLYWYRQTLGQGPEFLTYFQNEAQLEKSRLLSDRFSAERPKGSFSTLEIQRTEQGDSAMYLCASSYQGAQETQYFGPGTRLLVL.

The chain has TRBV28 and TRBJ2-4; D might be TRBD1 (6 bases). The V gene lost 5 bases and the J gene lost 0 bases, with 14 bases spanning the gap. Germline assignment: CDR1 MDHEN and CDR2 SYDVKM. The CDR3 sequence is 16 residues long. The CDR3 nucleotides are TGTGCCAGCAGTCCCGGACAGCTAATAGCCAAAAACATTCAGTACTTC. Its protein is CASSPGQLIAKNIQYF.

The chain links TRBV7-2 to TRBJ2-3; 12 bases align to TRBD2. The CDR3 loop spans 17 amino acids. Losses at the gene ends were 2 bases for V and 5 bases for J; bases not matched to a gene: 8. Germline V gene sequence: CDR1 SGHTA, CDR2 FQGNSA. The CDR3 reads CASSLTLAGGPGDTQYF. As DNA, the CDR3 is TGTGCCAGCAGCTTAACCCTAGCGGGAGGGCCTGGAGATACGCAGTATTTT.

The chain employs TRBV7-3 and TRBJ2-5, with TRBD2 as a possible D gene (5 bases). CDR3 length equals 13 residues. Trimming cost V 5 bases and J 0 bases, with 7 bases left between them. Germline V gene sequence: CDR1 SGHTA, CDR2 FQGTGA. The chain's CDR3 is CASSEDYQETQYF. The CDR3 bases are TGTGCCAGCAGCGAGGACTACCAAGAGACCCAGTACTTC.

CDR3 loop: CASNSMNTEAFF. In nucleotides, the CDR3 is TGTGCCAGCAACAGCATGAACACTGAAGCTTTCTTT. V is TRBV6-5 and J is TRBJ1-1; D gene unclear. The CDR3 loop spans 12 amino acids. The V and J ends lost 7 bases and 0 bases respectively, with 6 bases between them. The germline V gene encodes CDR1 MNHEY and CDR2 SVGAGI.

CDR3 residues: CAIGTRVNEQYF. CDR3 nucleotides: TGTGCCATAGGGACTCGGGTGAACGAGCAGTACTTC. V is TRBV10-3 and J is TRBJ2-7; D might be TRBD2 (6 bases). The length of the CDR3 is 12 residues. V was shortened by 9 bases and J by 5 bases, with 14 bases between the two germline ends. Germline V gives CDR1 ENHRY, CDR2 SYGVKD.

CDR3 loop: CASSEARGLAGYEQYF. CDR3 coding DNA: TGTGCCAGCAGTGAAGCGAGGGGACTAGCGGGATACGAGCAGTACTTC. V gene TRBV2 combines with J gene TRBJ2-7; 13 bases fit TRBD2. The CDR3 is 16 amino acids. V shed 0 bases and J 4 bases; nucleotides not matched to a gene: 3. The germline V gene has CDR1 SNHLY and CDR2 FYNNEI.